This TCR beta chain was recovered during a study of control samples from healthy donors and cancer patients. Trimming left V 5 bases short and J 4 bases short, with 12 bases between. Germline CDR1 reads SGHAT; CDR2 reads FQNNGV. The CDR3 contains 14 residues. The repertoire was sequenced with immunoSEQ multiplex PCR; TCRdb's copy has only in-frame clones and lacks some. The sample has 25,000 to 35,000 clones, less than 80% seen once. The sample was PBMCs. The chain has TRBV11-2 and TRBJ1-5; D not certain. The receptor was isolated from a man in his fifties or sixties with head and neck cancer. The chain's CDR3 is CASSDRGGNQPQHF. The DNA for the CDR3 is TGTGCCAGCAGCGACCGGGGAGGAAATCAGCCCCAGCATTTT.